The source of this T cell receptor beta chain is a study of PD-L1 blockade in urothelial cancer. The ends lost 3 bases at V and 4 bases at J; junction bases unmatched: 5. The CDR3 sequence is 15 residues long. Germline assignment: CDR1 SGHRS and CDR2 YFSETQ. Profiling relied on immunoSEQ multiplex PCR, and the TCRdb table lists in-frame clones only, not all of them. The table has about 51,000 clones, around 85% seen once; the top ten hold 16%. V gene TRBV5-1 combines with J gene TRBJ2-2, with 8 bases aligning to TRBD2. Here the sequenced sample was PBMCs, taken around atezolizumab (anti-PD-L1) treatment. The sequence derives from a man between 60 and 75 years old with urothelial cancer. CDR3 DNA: TGCGCCAGCAGCTCTAGCGGGCTAACCACCGGGGAGCTGTTTTTT. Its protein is CASSSSGLTTGELFF. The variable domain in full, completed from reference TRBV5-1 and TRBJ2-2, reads KAGVTQTPRYLIKTRGQQVTLSCSPISGHRSVSWYQQTPGQGLQFLFEYFSETQRNKGNFPGRFSGRQFSNSRSEMNVSTLELGDSALYLCASSSSGLTTGELFFGEGSRLTVL.